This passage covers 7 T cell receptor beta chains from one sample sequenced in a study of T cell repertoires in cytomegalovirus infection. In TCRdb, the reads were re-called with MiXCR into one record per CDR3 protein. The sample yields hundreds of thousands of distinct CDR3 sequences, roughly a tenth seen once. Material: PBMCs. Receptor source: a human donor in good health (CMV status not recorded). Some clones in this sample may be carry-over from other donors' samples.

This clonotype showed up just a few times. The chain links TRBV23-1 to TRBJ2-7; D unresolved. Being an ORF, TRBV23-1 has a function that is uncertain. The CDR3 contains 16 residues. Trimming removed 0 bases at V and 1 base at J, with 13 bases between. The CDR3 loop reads CASSQSGPLGSYEQYV. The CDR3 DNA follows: TGCGCCAGCAGTCAATCCGGGCCCTTGGGGTCCTACGAGCAGTACGTC.

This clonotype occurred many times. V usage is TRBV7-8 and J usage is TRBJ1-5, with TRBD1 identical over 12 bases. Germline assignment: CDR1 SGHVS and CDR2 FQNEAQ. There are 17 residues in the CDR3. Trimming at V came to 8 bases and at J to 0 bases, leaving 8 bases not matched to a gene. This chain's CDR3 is CASLGTGGEVSNQPQHF. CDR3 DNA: TGTGCCAGCCTCGGGACAGGGGGCGAAGTTAGCAATCAGCCCCAGCATTTT.

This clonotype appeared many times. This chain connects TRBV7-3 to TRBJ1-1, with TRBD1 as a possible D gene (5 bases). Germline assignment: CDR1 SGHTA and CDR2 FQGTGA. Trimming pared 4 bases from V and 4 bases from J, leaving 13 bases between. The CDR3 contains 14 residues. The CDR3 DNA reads TGTGCCAGCAGCTCCCAGGAGGGGTTCACTGAAGCTTTCTTT. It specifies CASSSQEGFTEAFF. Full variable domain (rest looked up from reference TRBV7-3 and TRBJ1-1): GAGVSQTPSNKVTEKGKYVELRCDPISGHTALYWYRQSLGQGPEFLIYFQGTGAADDSGLPNDRFFAVRPEGSVSTLKIQRTERGDSAVYLCASSSQEGFTEAFFGQGTRLTVV.

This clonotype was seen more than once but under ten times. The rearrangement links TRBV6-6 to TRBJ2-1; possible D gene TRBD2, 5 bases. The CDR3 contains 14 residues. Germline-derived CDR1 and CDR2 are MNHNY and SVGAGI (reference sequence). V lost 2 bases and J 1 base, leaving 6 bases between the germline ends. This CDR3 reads CASSYEGSYNEQFF. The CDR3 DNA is TGTGCCAGCAGTTACGAGGGTTCCTACAATGAGCAGTTCTTC.

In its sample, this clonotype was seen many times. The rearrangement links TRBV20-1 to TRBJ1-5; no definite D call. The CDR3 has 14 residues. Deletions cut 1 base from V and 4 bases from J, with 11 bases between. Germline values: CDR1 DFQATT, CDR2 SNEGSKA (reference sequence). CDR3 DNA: TGCAGTGCTAGAGCCTCCGGGCAAAATCAGCCCCAGCATTTT. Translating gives CSARASGQNQPQHF.

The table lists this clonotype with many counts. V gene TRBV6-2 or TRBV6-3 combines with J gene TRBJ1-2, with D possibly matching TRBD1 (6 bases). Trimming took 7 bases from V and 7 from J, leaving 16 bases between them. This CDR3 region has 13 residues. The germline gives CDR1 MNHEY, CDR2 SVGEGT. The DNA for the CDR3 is TGTGCCAGCACTACAGGGATCAAGGGTGGCTACACCTTC. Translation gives CASTTGIKGGYTF.

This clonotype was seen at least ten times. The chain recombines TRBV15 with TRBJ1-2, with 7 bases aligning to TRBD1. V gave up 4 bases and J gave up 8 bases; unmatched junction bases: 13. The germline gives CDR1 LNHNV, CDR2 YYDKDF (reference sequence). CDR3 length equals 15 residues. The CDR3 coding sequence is TGTGCCACCAGCACAGTCCTTCGACAGGGAATCGGCTACACCTTC. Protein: CATSTVLRQGIGYTF.